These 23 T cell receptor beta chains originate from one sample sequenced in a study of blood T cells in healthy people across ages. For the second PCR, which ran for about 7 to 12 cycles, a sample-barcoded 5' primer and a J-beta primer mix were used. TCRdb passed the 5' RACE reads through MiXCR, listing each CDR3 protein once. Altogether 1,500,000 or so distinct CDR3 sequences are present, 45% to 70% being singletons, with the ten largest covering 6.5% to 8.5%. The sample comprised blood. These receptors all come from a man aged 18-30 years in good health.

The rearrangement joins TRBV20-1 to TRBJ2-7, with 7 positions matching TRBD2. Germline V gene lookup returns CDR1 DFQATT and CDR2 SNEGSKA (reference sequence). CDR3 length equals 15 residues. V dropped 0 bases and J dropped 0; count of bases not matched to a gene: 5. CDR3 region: CSARDLAESSYEQYF. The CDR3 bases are TGCAGTGCTAGAGACCTAGCGGAGAGCTCCTACGAGCAGTACTTC.

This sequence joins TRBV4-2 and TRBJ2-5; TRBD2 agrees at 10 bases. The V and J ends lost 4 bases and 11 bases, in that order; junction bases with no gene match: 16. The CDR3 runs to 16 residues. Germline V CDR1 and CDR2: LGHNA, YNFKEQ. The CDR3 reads CASSPFTSGDDNEQYF. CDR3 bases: TGTGCCAGCAGCCCATTTACTAGCGGGGATGACAATGAGCAGTACTTC.

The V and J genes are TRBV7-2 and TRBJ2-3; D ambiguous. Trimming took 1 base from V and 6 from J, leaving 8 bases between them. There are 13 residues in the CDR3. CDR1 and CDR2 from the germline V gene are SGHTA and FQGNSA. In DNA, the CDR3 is TGTGCCAGCAGCTTAGGTGCTGACGATACGCAGTATTTT. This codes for CASSLGADDTQYF.

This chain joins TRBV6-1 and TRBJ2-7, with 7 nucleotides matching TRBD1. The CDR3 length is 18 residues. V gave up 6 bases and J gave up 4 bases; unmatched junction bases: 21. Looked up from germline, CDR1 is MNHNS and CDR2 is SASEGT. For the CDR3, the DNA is TGTGCCAGCAGACCCTCGGCGGTGAGGGGGCGCATGCCTTACGAGCAGTACTTC. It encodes CASRPSAVRGRMPYEQYF.

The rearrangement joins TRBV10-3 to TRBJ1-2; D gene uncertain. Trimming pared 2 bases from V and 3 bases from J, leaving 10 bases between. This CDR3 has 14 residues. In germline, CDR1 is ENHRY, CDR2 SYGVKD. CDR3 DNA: TGTGCCATCAGTGAGGCGATGGAGTACTATGGCTACACCTTC. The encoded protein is CAISEAMEYYGYTF.

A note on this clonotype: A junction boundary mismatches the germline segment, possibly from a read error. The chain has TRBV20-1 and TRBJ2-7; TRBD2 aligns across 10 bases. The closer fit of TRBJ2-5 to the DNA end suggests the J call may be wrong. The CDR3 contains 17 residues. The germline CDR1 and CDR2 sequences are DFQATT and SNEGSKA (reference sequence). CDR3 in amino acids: CSARDVAGGPRLETQYF. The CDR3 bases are TGCAGTGCCAGAGACGTAGCGGGAGGACCACGGTTAGAGACCCAGTACTTC.

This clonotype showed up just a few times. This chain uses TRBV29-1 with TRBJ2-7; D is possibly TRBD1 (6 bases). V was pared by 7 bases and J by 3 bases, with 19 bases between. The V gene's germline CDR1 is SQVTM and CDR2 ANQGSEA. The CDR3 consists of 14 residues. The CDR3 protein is CSAGKDSLIYEQYF. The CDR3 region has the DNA TGCAGCGCGGGAAAGGACAGTCTTATCTACGAGCAGTACTTC.

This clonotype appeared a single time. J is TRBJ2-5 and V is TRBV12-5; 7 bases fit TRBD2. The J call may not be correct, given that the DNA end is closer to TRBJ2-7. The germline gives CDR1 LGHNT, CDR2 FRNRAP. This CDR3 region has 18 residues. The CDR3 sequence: CASAQGRDLTFASYEQYF. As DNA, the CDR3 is TGTGCTAGTGCTCAAGGGAGGGACTTAACCTTCGCATCCTACGAGCAGTACTTC.

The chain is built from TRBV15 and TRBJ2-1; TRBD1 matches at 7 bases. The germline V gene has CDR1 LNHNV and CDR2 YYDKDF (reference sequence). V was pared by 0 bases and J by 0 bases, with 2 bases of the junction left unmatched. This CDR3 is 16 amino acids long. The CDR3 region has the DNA TGTGCCACCAGCAGAGAGGCAGGGGGCTCCTACAATGAGCAGTTCTTC. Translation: CATSREAGGSYNEQFF.

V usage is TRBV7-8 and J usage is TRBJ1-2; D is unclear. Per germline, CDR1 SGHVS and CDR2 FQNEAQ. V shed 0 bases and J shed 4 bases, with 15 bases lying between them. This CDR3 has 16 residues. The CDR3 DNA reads TGTGCCAGCAGCTTAGCGCGACGGGATACCCGCTATGGCTACACCTTC. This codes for CASSLARRDTRYGYTF.

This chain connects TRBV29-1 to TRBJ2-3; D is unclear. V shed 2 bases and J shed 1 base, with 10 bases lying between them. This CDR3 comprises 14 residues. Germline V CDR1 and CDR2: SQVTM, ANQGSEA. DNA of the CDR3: TGCAGCGTTGAAAGGCAGTATGGCACAGATACGCAGTATTTT. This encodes CSVERQYGTDTQYF.

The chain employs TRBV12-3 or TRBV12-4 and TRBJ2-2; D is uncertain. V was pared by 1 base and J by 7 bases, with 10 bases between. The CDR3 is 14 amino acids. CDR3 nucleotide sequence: TGTGCCAGCAGTTTAGTCACTGCCGGCGGGGAGCTGTTTTTT. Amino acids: CASSLVTAGGELFF.

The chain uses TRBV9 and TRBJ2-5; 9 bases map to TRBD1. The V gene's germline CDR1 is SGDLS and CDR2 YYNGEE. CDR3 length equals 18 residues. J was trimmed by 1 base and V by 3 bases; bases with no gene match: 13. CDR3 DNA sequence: TGTGCCAGCAGCGCGAGGGGACAGGGTCAGTTTCCCCAAGAGACCCAGTACTTC. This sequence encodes CASSARGQGQFPQETQYF.

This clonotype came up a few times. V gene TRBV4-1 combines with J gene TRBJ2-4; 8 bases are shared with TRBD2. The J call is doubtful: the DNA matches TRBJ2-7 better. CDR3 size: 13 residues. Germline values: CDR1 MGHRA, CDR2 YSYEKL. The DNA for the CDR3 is TGCGCCAGCAGCCAACGGGGGGGCAGCGAGCAGTACTTC. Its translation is CASSQRGGSEQYF.

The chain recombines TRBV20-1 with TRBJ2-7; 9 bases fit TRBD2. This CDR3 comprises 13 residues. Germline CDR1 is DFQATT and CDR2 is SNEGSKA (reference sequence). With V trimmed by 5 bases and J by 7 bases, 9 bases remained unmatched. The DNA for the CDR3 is TGCAGTGCTTCGCGGGGGGGCGGCGATGAGCAGTACTTC. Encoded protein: CSASRGGGDEQYF.

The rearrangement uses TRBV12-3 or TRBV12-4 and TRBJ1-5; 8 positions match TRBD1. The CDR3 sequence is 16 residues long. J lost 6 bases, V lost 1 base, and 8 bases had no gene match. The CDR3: CASSLGDRWSGQPQHF. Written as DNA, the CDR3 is TGTGCCAGCAGTTTAGGGGACAGGTGGTCGGGTCAGCCCCAGCATTTT.

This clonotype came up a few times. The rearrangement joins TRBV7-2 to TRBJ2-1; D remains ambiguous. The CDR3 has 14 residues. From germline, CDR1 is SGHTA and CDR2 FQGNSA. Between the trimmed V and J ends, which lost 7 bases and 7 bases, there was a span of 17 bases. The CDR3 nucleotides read TGTGCCAGCACCCCGTCCGAAGCCCAAAATGAGCAGTTCTTC. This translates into CASTPSEAQNEQFF.

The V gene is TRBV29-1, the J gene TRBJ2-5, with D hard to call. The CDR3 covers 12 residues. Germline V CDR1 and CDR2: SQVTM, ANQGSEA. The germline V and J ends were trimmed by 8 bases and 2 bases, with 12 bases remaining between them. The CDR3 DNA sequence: TGCAGCCCGATCGGACCGCAAGAGACCCAGTACTTC. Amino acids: CSPIGPQETQYF.

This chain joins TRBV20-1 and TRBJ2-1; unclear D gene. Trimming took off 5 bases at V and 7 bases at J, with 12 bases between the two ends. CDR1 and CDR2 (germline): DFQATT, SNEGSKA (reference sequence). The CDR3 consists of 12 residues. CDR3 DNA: TGCAGTGCTGCCGACCCCTTGAATGAGCAGTTCTTC. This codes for CSAADPLNEQFF.

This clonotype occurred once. DNA for the CDR3: TGCGCCAGCAGCGAAGGACTCTCCACAGCCATCGATACGCAGTATTTT. Protein: CASSEGLSTAIDTQYF. The genes are TRBV5-1 and TRBJ2-3; D may be TRBD2 (5 bases). Trimming took off 4 bases at V and 6 bases at J, with 21 bases between the two ends. This CDR3 is 16 amino acids long. The germline V gene encodes CDR1 SGHRS and CDR2 YFSETQ.

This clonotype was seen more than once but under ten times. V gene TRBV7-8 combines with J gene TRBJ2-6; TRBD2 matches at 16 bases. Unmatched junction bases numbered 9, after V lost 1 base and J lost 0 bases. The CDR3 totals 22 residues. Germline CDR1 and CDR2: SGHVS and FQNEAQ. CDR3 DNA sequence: TGTGCCAGCAGCTTAGTCGGGACTAGCGGGAGGGCTAACCCCTCTGGGGCCAACGTCCTGACTTTC. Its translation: CASSLVGTSGRANPSGANVLTF.

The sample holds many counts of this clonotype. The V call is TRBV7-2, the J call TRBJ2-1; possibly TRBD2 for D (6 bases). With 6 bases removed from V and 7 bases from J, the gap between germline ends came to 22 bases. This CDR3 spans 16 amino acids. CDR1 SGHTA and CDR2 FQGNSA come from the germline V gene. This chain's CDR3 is CASRRRWGGMGNEQFF. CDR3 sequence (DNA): TGTGCCAGCAGGCGCCGATGGGGCGGGATGGGGAATGAGCAGTTCTTC.

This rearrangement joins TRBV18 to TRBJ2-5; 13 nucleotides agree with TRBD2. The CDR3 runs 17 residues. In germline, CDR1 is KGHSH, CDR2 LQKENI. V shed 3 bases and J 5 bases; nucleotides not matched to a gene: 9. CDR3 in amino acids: CASSPGWTSGSPETQYF. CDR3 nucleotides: TGTGCCAGCTCACCCGGTTGGACTAGCGGGAGCCCGGAGACCCAGTACTTC. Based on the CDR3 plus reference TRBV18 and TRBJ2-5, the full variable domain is NAGVMQNPRHLVRRRGQEARLRCSPMKGHSHVYWYRQLPEEGLKFMVYLQKENIIDESGMPKERFSAEFPKEGPSILRIQQVVRGDSAAYFCASSPGWTSGSPETQYFGPGTRLLVL.